The following is a TCR beta chain sequence with its context. The sample is drawn from a study of blood T cell repertoires in COVID-19. Study in general: The study drew acute and convalescent COVID-19 samples from the United States, Italy and Spain. The cDNA or gDNA used as material had been derived from T cells, B-cell-depleted T cells, or PBMCs.

This CDR3 comprises 14 residues. V was cut by 4 bases and J by 7 bases, with 18 bases left in between. Germline assignment: CDR1 SGDLS and CDR2 YYNGEE. How the authors handled the data: Counts of nucleated cells, estimated from reference gene primer amplification, were obtained. TCRdb's table, derived via immunoSEQ multiplex PCR, lists solely in-frame clones and lacks some. That table supplies the V and J calls and clone size; D and trimming were determined from the DNA. The table records over 130,000 clones, around nine tenths of them present only once. The gene calls are TRBV9 and TRBJ2-7; TRBD2 might be the D (6 bases). The TCR was taken from a man in his sixties with active or convalescent COVID-19. Sample: peripheral blood. Here the CDR3 reads CASSLGSGSTEQYF. CDR3 bases: TGTGCCAGCAGCCTAGGTTCCGGGAGTACGGAGCAGTACTTC.